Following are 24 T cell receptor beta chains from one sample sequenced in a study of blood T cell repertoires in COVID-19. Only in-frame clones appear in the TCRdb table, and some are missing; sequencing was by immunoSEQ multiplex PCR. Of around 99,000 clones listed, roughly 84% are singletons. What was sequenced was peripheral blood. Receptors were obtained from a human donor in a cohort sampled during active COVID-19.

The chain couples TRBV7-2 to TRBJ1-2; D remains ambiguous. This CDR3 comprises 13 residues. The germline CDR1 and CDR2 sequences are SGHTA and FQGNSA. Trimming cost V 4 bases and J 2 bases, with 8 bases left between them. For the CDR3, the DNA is TGTGCCAGCAGCTCGGGATCGAACTATGGCTACACCTTC. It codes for CASSSGSNYGYTF.

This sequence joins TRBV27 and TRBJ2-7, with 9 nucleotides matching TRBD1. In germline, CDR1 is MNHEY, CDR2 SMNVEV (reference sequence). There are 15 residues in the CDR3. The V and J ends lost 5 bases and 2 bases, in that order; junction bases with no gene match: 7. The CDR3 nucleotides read TGTGCCAGCAGTGATGGGACAGGGACCGCCTACGAGCAGTACTTC. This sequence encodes CASSDGTGTAYEQYF.

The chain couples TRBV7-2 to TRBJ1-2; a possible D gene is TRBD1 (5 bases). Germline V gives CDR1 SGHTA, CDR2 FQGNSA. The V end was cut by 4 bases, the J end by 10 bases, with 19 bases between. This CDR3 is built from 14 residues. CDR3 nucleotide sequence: TGTGCCAGCAGCTCTTCTGACAGCGACTGGGACTACACCTTC. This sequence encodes CASSSSDSDWDYTF.

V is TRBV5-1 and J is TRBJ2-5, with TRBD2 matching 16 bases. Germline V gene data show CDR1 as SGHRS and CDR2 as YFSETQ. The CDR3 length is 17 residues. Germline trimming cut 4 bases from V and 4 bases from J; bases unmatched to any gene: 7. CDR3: CASSPGLAGGLGETQYF. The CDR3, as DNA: TGCGCCAGCAGCCCGGGACTAGCGGGAGGGCTTGGAGAGACCCAGTACTTC.

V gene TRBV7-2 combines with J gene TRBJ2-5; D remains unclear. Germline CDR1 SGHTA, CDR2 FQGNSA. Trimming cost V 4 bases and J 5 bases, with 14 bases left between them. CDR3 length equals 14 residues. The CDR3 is CASSSPGLLETQYF. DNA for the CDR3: TGTGCCAGCAGCTCCCCTGGGCTGCTTGAGACCCAGTACTTC.

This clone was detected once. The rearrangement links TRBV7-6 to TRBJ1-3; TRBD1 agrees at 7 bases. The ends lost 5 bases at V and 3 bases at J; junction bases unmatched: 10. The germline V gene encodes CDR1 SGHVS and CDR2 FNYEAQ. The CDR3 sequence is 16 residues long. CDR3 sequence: CASSPSSQGGGNTIYF. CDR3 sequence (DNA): TGTGCCAGCAGCCCGTCGAGCCAGGGGGGTGGAAACACCATATATTTT.

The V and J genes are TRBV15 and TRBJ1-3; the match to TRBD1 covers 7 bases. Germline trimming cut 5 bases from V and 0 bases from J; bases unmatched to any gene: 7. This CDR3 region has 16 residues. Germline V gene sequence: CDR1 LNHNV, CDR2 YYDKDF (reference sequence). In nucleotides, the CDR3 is TGTGCCACCAGCTGGGGGCGGGACAGCTCTGGAAACACCATATATTTT. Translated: CATSWGRDSSGNTIYF.

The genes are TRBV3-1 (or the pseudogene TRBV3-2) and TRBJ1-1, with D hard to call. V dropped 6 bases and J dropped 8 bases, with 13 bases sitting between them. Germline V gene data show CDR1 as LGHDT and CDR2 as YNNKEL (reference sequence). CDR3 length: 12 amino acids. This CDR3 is CASRSSGLEAFF. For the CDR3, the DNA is TGTGCCAGCAGAAGTTCCGGGTTGGAAGCTTTCTTT.

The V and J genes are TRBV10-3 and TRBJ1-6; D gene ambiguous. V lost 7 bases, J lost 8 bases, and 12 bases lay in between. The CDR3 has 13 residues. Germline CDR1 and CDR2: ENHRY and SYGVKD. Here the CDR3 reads CAIKNERDSPLHF. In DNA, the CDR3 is TGTGCCATCAAGAATGAGAGGGATTCACCCCTCCACTTT.

The CDR3 reads CASSQEGAAAGALQETQYF. The CDR3, as DNA: TGTGCCAGCAGCCAAGAGGGTGCGGCAGCGGGAGCACTACAAGAGACCCAGTACTTC. This chain uses TRBV4-2 with TRBJ2-5, with 8 bases aligning to TRBD2. This CDR3 spans 19 amino acids. J gave up 2 bases and V 0 bases, and 14 bases lay outside the gene matches. CDR1 LGHNA and CDR2 YNFKEQ come from the germline V gene.

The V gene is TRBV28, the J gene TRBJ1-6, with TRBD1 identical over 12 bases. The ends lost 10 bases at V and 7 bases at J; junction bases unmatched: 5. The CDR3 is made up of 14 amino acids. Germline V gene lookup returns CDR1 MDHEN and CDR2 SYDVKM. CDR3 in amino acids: CATGTGGPNSPLHF. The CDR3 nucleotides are TGTGCCACCGGGACAGGGGGCCCCAATTCACCCCTCCACTTT.

The CDR3 nucleotides are TGTGCCTGGAGTCTCGCAGCGGGACCTGGCACAGATACGCAGTATTTT. This gives the protein CAWSLAAGPGTDTQYF. The rearrangement links TRBV30 to TRBJ2-3; 7 nucleotides match TRBD2. Germline V gene lookup returns CDR1 GTSNPN and CDR2 SVGIG (reference sequence). There are 16 residues in the CDR3. Trimming cost V 2 bases and J 1 base; bases outside gene matches: 9. Full variable domain (outside the CDR3, taken from reference TRBV30 and TRBJ2-3): SQTIHQWPATLVQPVGSPLSLECTVEGTSNPNLYWYRQAAGRGLQLLFYSVGIGQISSEVPQNLSASRPQDRQFILSSKKLLLSDSGFYLCAWSLAAGPGTDTQYFGPGTRLTVL.

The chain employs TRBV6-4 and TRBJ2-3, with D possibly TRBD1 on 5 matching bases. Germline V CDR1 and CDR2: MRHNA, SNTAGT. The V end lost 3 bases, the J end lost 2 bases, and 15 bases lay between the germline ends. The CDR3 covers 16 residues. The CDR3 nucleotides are TGTGCCAGCAGTGATCAATTAGGGGCGGACACAGATACGCAGTATTTT. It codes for CASSDQLGADTDTQYF.

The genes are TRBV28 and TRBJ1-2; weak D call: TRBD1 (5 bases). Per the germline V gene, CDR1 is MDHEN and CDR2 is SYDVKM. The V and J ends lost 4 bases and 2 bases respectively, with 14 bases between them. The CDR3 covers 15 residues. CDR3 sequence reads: CASSSTRQGNYGYTF. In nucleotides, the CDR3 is TGTGCCAGCAGTTCGACCCGCCAGGGAAACTATGGCTACACCTTC.

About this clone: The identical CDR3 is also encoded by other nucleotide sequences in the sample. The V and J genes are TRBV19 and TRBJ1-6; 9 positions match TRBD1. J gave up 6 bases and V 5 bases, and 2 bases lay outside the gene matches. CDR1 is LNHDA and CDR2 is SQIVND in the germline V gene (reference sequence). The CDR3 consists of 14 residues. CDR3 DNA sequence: TGTGCCAGTAGTCCGGACAGGGGTAATTCACCCCTCCACTTT. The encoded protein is CASSPDRGNSPLHF.

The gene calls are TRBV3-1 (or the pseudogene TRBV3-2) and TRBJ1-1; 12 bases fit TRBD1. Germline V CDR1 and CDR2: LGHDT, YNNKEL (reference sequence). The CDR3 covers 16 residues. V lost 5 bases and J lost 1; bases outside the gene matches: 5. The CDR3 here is CASSLPGQGANTEAFF. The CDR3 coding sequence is TGTGCCAGCAGCTTACCGGGACAGGGGGCGAACACTGAAGCTTTCTTT.

The CDR3 sequence is CASSYSMTLAGAKDTQYF. In DNA, the CDR3 is TGTGCCAGCAGTTACTCGATGACCCTAGCGGGAGCCAAAGATACGCAGTATTTT. The V call is TRBV6-2 or TRBV6-3, the J call TRBJ2-3, with 10 positions matching TRBD2. The CDR3 loop spans 18 amino acids. J gave up 5 bases and V 0 bases, and 11 bases lay outside the gene matches. CDR1 and CDR2 from the germline V gene are MNHEY and SVGEGT.

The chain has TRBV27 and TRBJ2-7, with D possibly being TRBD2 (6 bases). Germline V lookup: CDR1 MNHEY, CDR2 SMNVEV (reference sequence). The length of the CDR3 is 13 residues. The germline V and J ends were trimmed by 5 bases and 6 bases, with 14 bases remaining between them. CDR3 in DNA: TGTGCCAGCAGTCCCTCGGGAGTAACCGAGCAGTACTTC. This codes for CASSPSGVTEQYF.

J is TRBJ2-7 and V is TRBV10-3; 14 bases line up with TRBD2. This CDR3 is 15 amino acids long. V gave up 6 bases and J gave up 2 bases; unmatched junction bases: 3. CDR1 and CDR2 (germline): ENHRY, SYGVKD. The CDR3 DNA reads TGTGCCATCAGCGGGACTAGCGGGAGTCCCTACGAGCAGTACGTC. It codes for CAISGTSGSPYEQYV.

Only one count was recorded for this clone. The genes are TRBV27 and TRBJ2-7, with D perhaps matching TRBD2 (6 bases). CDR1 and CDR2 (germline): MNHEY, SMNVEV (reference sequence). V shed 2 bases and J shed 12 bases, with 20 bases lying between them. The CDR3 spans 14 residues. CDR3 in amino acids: CASSLARDSQERYF. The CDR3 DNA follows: TGTGCCAGCAGTTTAGCCCGGGACTCCCAAGAGAGGTACTTC.

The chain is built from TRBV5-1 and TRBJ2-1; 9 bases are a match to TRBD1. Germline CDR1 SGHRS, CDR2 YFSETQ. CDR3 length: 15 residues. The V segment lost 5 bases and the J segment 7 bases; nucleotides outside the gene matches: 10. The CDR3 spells CASSHGQGYWNEQFF. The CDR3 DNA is TGCGCCAGCAGTCATGGACAGGGGTATTGGAATGAGCAGTTCTTC.

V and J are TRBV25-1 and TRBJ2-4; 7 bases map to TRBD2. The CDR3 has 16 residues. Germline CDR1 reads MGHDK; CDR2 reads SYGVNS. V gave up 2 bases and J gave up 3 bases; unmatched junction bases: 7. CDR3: CASSEPSGGGKNIQYF. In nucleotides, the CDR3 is TGTGCCAGCAGTGAACCTAGCGGTGGGGGCAAAAACATTCAGTACTTC.

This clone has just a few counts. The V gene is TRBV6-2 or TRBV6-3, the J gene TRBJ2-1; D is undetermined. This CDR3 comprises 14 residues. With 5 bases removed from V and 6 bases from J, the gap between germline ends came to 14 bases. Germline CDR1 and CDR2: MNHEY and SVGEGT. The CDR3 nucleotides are TGTGCCAGCAGTCGGCCAGGTCTGGCCAATGAGCAGTTCTTC. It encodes CASSRPGLANEQFF.

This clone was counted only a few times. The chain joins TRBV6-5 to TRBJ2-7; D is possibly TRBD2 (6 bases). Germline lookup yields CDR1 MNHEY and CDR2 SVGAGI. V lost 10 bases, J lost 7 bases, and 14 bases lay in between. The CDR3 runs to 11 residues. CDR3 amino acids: CATTTAGEQYF. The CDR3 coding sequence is TGTGCCACTACGACGGCGGGGGAGCAGTACTTC.